These 5 T cell receptor beta chains were all obtained from the same sample, sequenced in a study of T cell responses to AZD1222 COVID-19 vaccine. The table came from immunoSEQ multiplex PCR; TCRdb's copy has only in-frame clones and leaves some out. The sample lists 150,000 to 160,000 clones; more than 85% were seen once. The material was peripheral blood, obtained 28 days after the second AZD1222 dose. These receptors originate from an adult who received the AZD1222 COVID-19 vaccine.

The genes are TRBV15 and TRBJ1-2; 9 bases align to TRBD1. J lost 3 bases, V lost 5 bases, and 10 bases had no gene match. CDR1 is LNHNV, CDR2 YYDKDF, per germline (reference sequence). The CDR3 length is 16 residues. The chain's CDR3 is CATSPSRDRAHYGYTF. In DNA, the CDR3 is TGTGCCACCAGCCCGAGCCGGGACAGGGCCCACTATGGCTACACCTTC.

The gene calls are TRBV10-3 and TRBJ2-7, with 7 bases fitting TRBD2. The V segment lost 2 bases and the J segment 4 bases; nucleotides outside the gene matches: 2. The CDR3 extends over 13 amino acids. The germline gives CDR1 ENHRY, CDR2 SYGVKD. CDR3 coding DNA: TGTGCCATCAGTGAGCGGGGAGGGTACGAGCAGTACTTC. Protein product: CAISERGGYEQYF.

This clone has more than one count but fewer than ten. The chain employs TRBV19 and TRBJ2-1; D not resolved. V dropped 1 base and J dropped 10 bases, with 5 bases sitting between them. In germline, CDR1 is LNHDA, CDR2 SQIVND (reference sequence). The length of the CDR3 is 11 residues. Here the CDR3 DNA reads TGTGCCAGTAGTATAGTGGGGGAGCAGTTCTTC. This codes for CASSIVGEQFF.

This clone was recorded only once. The chain combines TRBV29-1 with TRBJ1-2, with 7 positions matching TRBD1. The CDR3 loop spans 13 amino acids. The junction had 6 bases not matched to a gene; V was cut back by 2 bases and J by 6 bases. Per germline, CDR1 SQVTM and CDR2 ANQGSEA. In nucleotides, the CDR3 is TGCAGCGTTGAATGGTCGGGACAGCATGGCTACACCTTC. Encoded protein: CSVEWSGQHGYTF.

CDR3 protein: CASSSYQGVSPLHF. The CDR3 bases are TGTGCCAGCAGCTCATATCAGGGGGTTTCACCCCTCCACTTT. This rearrangement joins TRBV11-2 to TRBJ1-6, with 7 nucleotides matching TRBD1. With V trimmed by 4 bases and J by 9 bases, 6 bases remained unmatched. The CDR3 is 14 amino acids. CDR1 and CDR2 (germline): SGHAT, FQNNGV. The full variable domain, completed using reference TRBV11-2 and TRBJ1-6, is EAGVAQSPRYKIIEKRQSVAFWCNPISGHATLYWYQQILGQGPKLLIQFQNNGVVDDSQLPKDRFSAERLKGVDSTLKIQPAKLEDSAVYLCASSSYQGVSPLHFGNGTRLTVT.